The clone carrying this TCR beta chain appeared once. Its antigen remains unidentified. A read error may account for a junction end that differs from germline. The CDR3 has 14 amino acids. The germline gives CDR1 MNHEY, CDR2 SMNVEV (reference sequence). About 10 milliliters of peripheral blood were drawn from each donor into EDTA-treated tubes. Per-sample yields of isolated PBMCs were at least 6 million. Combining a sample-barcoded 5' primer with a J-beta primer mix, a second PCR ran for roughly 7 to 12 cycles. At least 2.5 million CDR3-containing paired-end reads were obtained per sample. TCRdb processed the 5' RACE reads anew with MiXCR; each CDR3 protein has one entry. The table records 1.5 million to 2 million distinct CDR3 sequences, around 50% of them present only once. The sample is drawn from a study of blood T cells in healthy people across ages. Study-level results: Higher diversity and more naive CD4+ cells were features of long-lived donors, compared to aged donors.

V and J are TRBV27 and TRBJ2-7, with 7 bases that match TRBD1. What was sequenced was blood. This receptor was obtained from a woman aged 40 to 50 in good health. The CDR3 bases are TGTGCCCGCAGTTTGGGGACAGCAACCTACGAGCAGTACTTC. Translating it yields CARSLGTATYEQYF.